This T cell receptor beta chain is drawn from a study of identical twins. One entry per CDR3 protein results from TCRdb running MiXCR on the 5' RACE reads. The table records 300,000 to 350,000 distinct CDR3 sequences, about 12% of them present only once. This clonotype was recorded many times. These data were also reused for a study on yellow fever vaccine responses in identical twins.

The sequence came from a woman aged 18-29 years in good health. The sequencing sample was made of CD8+ T cells sorted from blood.

The CDR3 spells CASTLLTYEQYF. CDR3 DNA sequence: TGTGCCAGCACTCTCCTTACCTACGAGCAGTACTTC. J is TRBJ2-7 and V is TRBV12-3 or TRBV12-4; no definite D call. Trimming took 7 bases from V and 2 from J, leaving 9 bases between them. The CDR3 sequence is 12 residues long.